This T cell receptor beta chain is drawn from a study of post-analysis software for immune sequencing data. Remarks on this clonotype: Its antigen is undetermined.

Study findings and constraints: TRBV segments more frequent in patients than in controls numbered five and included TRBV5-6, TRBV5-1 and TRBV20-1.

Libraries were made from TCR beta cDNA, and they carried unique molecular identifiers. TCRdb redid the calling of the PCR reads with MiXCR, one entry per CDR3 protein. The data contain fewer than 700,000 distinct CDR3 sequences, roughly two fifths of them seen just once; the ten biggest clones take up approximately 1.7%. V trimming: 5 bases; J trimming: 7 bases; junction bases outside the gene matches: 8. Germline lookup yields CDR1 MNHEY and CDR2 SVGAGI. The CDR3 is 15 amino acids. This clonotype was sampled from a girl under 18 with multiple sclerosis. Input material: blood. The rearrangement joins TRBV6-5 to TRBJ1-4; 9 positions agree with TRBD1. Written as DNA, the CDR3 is TGTGCCAGCAGTCGGAACAGGGGGCGACCTGAAAAACTGTTTTTT. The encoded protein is CASSRNRGRPEKLFF.